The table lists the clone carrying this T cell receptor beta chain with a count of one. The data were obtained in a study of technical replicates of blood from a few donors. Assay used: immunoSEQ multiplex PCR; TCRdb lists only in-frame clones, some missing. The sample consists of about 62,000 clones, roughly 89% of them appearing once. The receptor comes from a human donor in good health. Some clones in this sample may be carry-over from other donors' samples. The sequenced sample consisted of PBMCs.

Written as DNA, the CDR3 is TGTGCCAGCAGCAGTGCCGGGACAGTGTCCTACGAGCAGTACTTC. This translates into CASSSAGTVSYEQYF. The chain links TRBV7-2 to TRBJ2-7; 7 nucleotides line up with TRBD1. Germline CDR1 SGHTA, CDR2 FQGNSA. The V gene end was trimmed by 5 bases and the J gene end by 1 base; junction bases not matched to a gene: 8. The CDR3 is 15 residues long.